These T cell receptor beta chains were read from a single sample in a study of post-analysis software for immune sequencing data. In TCRdb, the PCR reads were re-called with MiXCR into one record per CDR3 protein. The sample lists about 760,000 distinct CDR3 sequences, just under 30% occurring once. The sample comprised blood. These receptors were taken from a girl aged 5-17 years with multiple sclerosis. The conserved cysteine and the conserved F or W are not part of the CDR3 here. Each record gives: J gene, V gene, CDR3 protein.

>TRBJ2-1|TRBV21-1
ASSKFLAGHPYNEQF
>TRBJ2-7|TRBV20-1
SAGSGQFYEQY
>TRBJ1-1|TRBV6-6
ASSYGGADEAF
>TRBJ2-7|TRBV20-1
SAREQGVGEQY
>TRBJ1-2|TRBV5-1
ASSPISTASYGYT
>TRBJ1-2|TRBV29-1
SDGQGAPGYT
>TRBJ2-5|TRBV20-1
SAIPPYQETQY
>TRBJ2-7|TRBV3-1
ASSQFWGESSYEQY
>TRBJ1-6|TRBV14
ASSLGRGSDSPLH
>TRBJ1-1|TRBV10-3
AISVEPFRSEAF
>TRBJ2-5|TRBV20-1
SARELGQGPQETQY
>TRBJ2-7|TRBV29-1
SGIASSGSFYEQY
>NA|TRBV11-2
ASSLDVAGQATQY
>TRBJ1-3|TRBV7-2
ASSPVSSGNTIY
>TRBJ2-2|TRBV5-1
ASSPIDGNTGELF
>NA|TRBV28
ASSGYRAGLILEQY
>TRBJ2-1|TRBV6-6
ASSYGSGRLNEQF
>TRBJ2-3|TRBV6-6
ASSYASSGSGGDTQY
>TRBJ1-1|TRBV12-3/TRBV12-4
ASSRLGVRSTEAF
>TRBJ1-4|TRBV29-1
SVGAGEKLF
>TRBJ2-7|TRBV6-6
ASREQTGTYERY
>TRBJ2-5|TRBV15
ATSRAPVAETQY
>TRBJ1-1|TRBV28
ASRTGERWTEAF
>TRBJ1-2|TRBV2
ASSGTVFYGYT
>TRBJ2-1|TRBV9
ASSQTRGWNEQF
>TRBJ2-5|TRBV27
ASSFLPGSMVKTQY
>TRBJ2-5|TRBV20-1
SARSDWQGGETQY
>TRBJ2-7|TRBV29-1
SVTYGSYEQY
>TRBJ2-7|TRBV15
ATSRSQGPYEQY
>NA|TRBV12-3/TRBV12-4
ASSSEGRETQY
>TRBJ2-1|TRBV28
ASSQVRGLVNDEQF